This is a list of T cell receptor beta chains from one sample in a study of CD8 T cells in ankylosing spondylitis. TCRdb reanalysed the 5' RACE reads using MiXCR and keeps one entry per CDR3 protein. The table records 450,000 to 550,000 distinct CDR3 sequences, about 5.4% of them present only once. Sequences were obtained from blood, either unsorted or a sorted T cell fraction (not recorded which). These receptors all stem from a male donor with ankylosing spondylitis. Each CDR3 is given with its conserved first and last residue. The D gene is left open where the match is weak. Clone size is given for some rows only: seen once, a few or many times, or a class if the clone is expanded.

V gene	J gene	D gene	clone size	CDR3 protein	CDR3 DNA
TRBV7-9	TRBJ1-2	.	many	CASSQGRANYGYTF	TGTGCCAGCAGCCAAGGGAGAGCTAACTATGGCTACACCTTC
TRBV7-2	TRBJ2-7	.	.	CASSFIRSEQYF	TGTGCCAGCAGCTTTATCCGATCCGAGCAGTACTTC
TRBV10-3	TRBJ2-7	.	many	CATSWGSVSSYEQYF	TGTGCCACCAGTTGGGGCAGTGTAAGCTCCTACGAGCAGTACTTC
TRBV6-2/TRBV6-3	TRBJ2-7	.	.	CASSYKMETYEQYF	TGTGCCAGCAGTTACAAGATGGAAACCTACGAGCAGTACTTC
TRBV29-1	TRBJ2-3	.	many	CSVEREADTQYF	TGCAGCGTTGAGAGGGAAGCGGATACGCAGTATTTT
TRBV20-1	TRBJ2-7	.	many	CSARATSYEQYF	TGCAGTGCTAGGGCAACATCCTACGAGCAGTACTTC
TRBV7-3	TRBJ1-1	.	many	CASSVNSVSTEAFF	TGTGCCAGCAGCGTAAACAGCGTTAGCACTGAAGCTTTCTTT
TRBV5-1	TRBJ2-1	TRBD1	many	CASNERTGPTDEQFF	TGCGCCAGCAATGAGAGGACAGGACCTACGGATGAGCAGTTCTTC
TRBV5-1	TRBJ2-7	.	many	CASSPSTVSYEQYF	TGCGCCAGCAGCCCTTCGACAGTCTCCTACGAGCAGTACTTC
TRBV4-1	TRBJ1-2	.	.	CASSQDARGYGYTF	TGCGCCAGCAGCCAAGATGCCAGGGGTTATGGCTACACCTTC